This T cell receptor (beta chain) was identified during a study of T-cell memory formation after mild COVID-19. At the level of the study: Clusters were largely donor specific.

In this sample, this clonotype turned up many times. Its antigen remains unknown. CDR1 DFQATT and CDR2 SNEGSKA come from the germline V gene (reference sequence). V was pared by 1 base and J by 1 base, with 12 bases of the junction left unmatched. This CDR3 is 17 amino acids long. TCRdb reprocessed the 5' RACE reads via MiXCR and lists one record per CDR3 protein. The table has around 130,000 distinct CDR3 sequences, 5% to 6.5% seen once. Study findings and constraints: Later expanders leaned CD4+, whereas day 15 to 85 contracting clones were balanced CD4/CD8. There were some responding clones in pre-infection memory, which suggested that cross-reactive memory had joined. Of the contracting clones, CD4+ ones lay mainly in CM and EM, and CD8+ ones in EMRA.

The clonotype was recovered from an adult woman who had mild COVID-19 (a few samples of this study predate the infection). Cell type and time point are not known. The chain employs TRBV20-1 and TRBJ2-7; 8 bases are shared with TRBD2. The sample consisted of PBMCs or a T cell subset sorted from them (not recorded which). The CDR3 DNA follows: TGCAGTGCTAGAGCTTCCCCCGGGGGGGGGCGATCCTACGAGCAGTACTTC. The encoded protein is CSARASPGGGRSYEQYF.